These 13 T cell receptor beta chains were sequenced from one sample in a study of siplizumab effects on memory and regulatory T cells. Sequencing used immunoSEQ multiplex PCR; TCRdb keeps in-frame clones, though not all of them. The table lists roughly 100,000 clones, about 96% of them singletons. Sequencing input: naive CD4+ T cells sorted from blood. These receptors were taken from a human donor in good health.

The chain is built from TRBV28 and TRBJ1-2; the D gene is possibly TRBD1 (5 bases). The CDR3 length is 13 residues. V was pared by 8 bases and J by 8 bases, with 18 bases between. Germline V gene sequence: CDR1 MDHEN, CDR2 SYDVKM. CDR3 DNA: TGTGCCAGCTCATCGGGGCAGGGAGGAGGCTACACCTTC. Translated, it gives CASSSGQGGGYTF.

The chain combines TRBV9 with TRBJ1-4, with D maybe TRBD1 (5 bases). Trimming stripped 3 bases from V and 0 bases from J, with 9 bases between. Germline lookup yields CDR1 SGDLS and CDR2 YYNGEE. The CDR3 runs to 15 residues. The CDR3 DNA reads as TGTGCCAGCAGCGCTCGGGACCCAACTAATGAAAAACTGTTTTTT. It is translated as CASSARDPTNEKLFF.

This chain uses TRBV9 with TRBJ2-7; D not resolved. Deletions cut 0 bases from V and 3 bases from J, with 13 bases between. CDR1 SGDLS and CDR2 YYNGEE come from the germline V gene. The CDR3 length is 15 residues. In nucleotides, the CDR3 is TGTGCCAGCAGCGTAGCGGCCCACGCCGACTACGAGCAGTACTTC. Its translation: CASSVAAHADYEQYF. Full variable domain (remainder filled in from reference TRBV9 and TRBJ2-7): DSGVTQTPKHLITATGQRVTLRCSPRSGDLSVYWYQQSLDQGLQFLIQYYNGEERAKGNILERFSAQQFPDLHSELNLSSLELGDSALYFCASSVAAHADYEQYFGPGTRLTVT.

The chain employs TRBV6-5 and TRBJ2-5; D is undetermined. CDR3 length equals 13 residues. CDR1 is MNHEY and CDR2 is SVGAGI in the germline V gene. V shed 4 bases and J shed 4 bases, with 10 bases lying between them. The CDR3 nucleotides are TGTGCCAGCAGTTGGACGGTCGGAGAGACCCAGTACTTC. It encodes CASSWTVGETQYF.

This clone was recorded a few times. The chain joins TRBV30 to TRBJ1-1, with D uncertain. The CDR3 runs 11 residues. Germline-derived CDR1 and CDR2 are GTSNPN and SVGIG (reference sequence). V lost 3 bases, J lost 7 bases, and 9 bases lay in between. CDR3 residues: CAWRGWYEAFF. The CDR3 DNA sequence: TGTGCCTGGAGGGGCTGGTATGAAGCTTTCTTT.

This clone was observed once. One junction end disagrees with the germline gene, perhaps due to a read error. CDR3 sequence reads: CANSLSGTANTEAFF. The CDR3 nucleotides read TGTGCCAACAGCCTATCCGGGACAGCGAACACTGAAGCTTTCTTT. The chain carries TRBV14 and TRBJ1-1; 7 nucleotides match TRBD1. The CDR3 totals 15 residues. In germline, CDR1 is SGHDN, CDR2 FVKESK.

This chain joins TRBV10-2 and TRBJ2-5, with TRBD1 matching 9 bases. Near its end, the DNA agrees better with TRBJ2-7, so the J call may be wrong. Germline loops: CDR1 WSHSY, CDR2 SAAADI. This CDR3 region has 15 residues. The CDR3 DNA sequence: TGCGCCAGCACTTCCCCGGGACAGGGAATGTACGAGCAGTACTTC. It encodes CASTSPGQGMYEQYF.

The rearrangement links TRBV6-6 to TRBJ1-1, with 7 nucleotides matching TRBD1. Per the germline V gene, CDR1 is MNHNY and CDR2 is SVGAGI (reference sequence). The CDR3 length is 15 residues. J lost 0 bases, V lost 4 bases, and 5 bases had no gene match. The CDR3 loop reads CASSSRQGVNTEAFF. Written as DNA, the CDR3 is TGTGCCAGCAGTTCCCGACAGGGAGTGAACACTGAAGCTTTCTTT.

The chain recombines TRBV18 with TRBJ2-4; TRBD1 is a possible D gene (6 bases). Germline CDR1 is KGHSH and CDR2 is LQKENI. The CDR3 totals 16 residues. Deletions cut 1 base from V and 3 bases from J, with 13 bases between. CDR3 coding DNA: TGTGCCAGCTCACCACAGAGGATGGACAGCAAAAACATTCAGTACTTC. It encodes CASSPQRMDSKNIQYF.

The V gene is TRBV7-8, the J gene TRBJ1-5; 8 nucleotides agree with TRBD1. The V segment lost 0 bases and the J segment 5 bases; nucleotides outside the gene matches: 3. Germline CDR1 SGHVS, CDR2 FQNEAQ. CDR3 length: 15 residues. The CDR3 coding sequence is TGTGCCAGCAGCTTAGCCCAGGGGGCCGATCAGCCCCAGCATTTT. Translated: CASSLAQGADQPQHF.

The chain couples TRBV5-6 to TRBJ2-5, with D perhaps matching TRBD1 (5 bases). Germline CDR1 is SGHDT and CDR2 is YYEEEE. The V and J ends lost 4 bases and 4 bases respectively, with 14 bases between them. The CDR3 covers 14 residues. The CDR3 loop is CASSLKGGAETQYF. In DNA, the CDR3 is TGTGCCAGCAGCCTAAAAGGTGGGGCAGAGACCCAGTACTTC.

The CDR3 DNA is TGCAGCGTTGCGGCCGGCACTGAAGCTTTCTTT. This gives the protein CSVAAGTEAFF. This chain connects TRBV29-1 to TRBJ1-1; D gene uncertain. From germline, CDR1 is SQVTM and CDR2 ANQGSEA. This CDR3 spans 11 amino acids. Trimming left V 4 bases short and J 4 bases short, with 7 bases between.

V is TRBV5-1 and J is TRBJ2-2; perhaps D is TRBD1 or TRBD2 (5 bases each). V was pared by 7 bases and J by 0 bases, with 13 bases between. The germline CDR1 and CDR2 sequences are SGHRS and YFSETQ. This CDR3 comprises 15 residues. CDR3 loop: CASQSGAANTGELFF. CDR3 DNA sequence: TGCGCCAGCCAATCCGGGGCTGCGAACACCGGGGAGCTGTTTTTT.